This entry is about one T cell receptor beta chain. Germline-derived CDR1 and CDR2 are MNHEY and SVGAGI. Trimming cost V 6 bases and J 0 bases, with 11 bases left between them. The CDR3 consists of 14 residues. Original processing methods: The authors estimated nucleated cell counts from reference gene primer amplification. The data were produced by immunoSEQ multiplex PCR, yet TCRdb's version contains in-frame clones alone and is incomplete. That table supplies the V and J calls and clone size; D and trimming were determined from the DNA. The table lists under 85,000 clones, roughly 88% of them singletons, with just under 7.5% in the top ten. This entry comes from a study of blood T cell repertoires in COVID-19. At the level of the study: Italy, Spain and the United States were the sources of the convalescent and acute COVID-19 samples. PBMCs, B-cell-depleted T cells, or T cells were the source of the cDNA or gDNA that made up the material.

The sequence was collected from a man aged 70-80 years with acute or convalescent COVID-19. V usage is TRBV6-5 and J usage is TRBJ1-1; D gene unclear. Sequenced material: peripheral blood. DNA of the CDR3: TGTGCCAGCAGGCGATCCGAGGTGAACACTGAAGCTTTCTTT. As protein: CASRRSEVNTEAFF.